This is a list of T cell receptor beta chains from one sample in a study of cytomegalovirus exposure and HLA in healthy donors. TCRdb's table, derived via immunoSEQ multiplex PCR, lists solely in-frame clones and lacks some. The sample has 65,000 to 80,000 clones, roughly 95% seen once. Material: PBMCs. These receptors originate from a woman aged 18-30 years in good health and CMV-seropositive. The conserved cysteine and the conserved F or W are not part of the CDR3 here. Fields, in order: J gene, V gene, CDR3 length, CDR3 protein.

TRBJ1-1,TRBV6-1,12,ASSESAEGTEAF
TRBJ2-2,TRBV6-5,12,ASRVDREVGELF
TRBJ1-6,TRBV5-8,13,ASSFQQQINSPLH
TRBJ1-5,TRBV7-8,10,ASTQGHQPQH
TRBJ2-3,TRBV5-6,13,ASSPAGKSTDTQY
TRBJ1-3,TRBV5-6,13,ASSFGRPNGNTIY
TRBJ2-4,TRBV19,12,ASSIRQPKNIQY
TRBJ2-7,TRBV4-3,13,ASSQGAGGTYEQY
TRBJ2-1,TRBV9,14,ASSPFQNSGNNEQF
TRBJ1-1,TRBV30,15,AWSVPRTGFGNTEAF
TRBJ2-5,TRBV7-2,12,ASSLPRQGETQY
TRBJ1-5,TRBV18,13,ASSPPGGPNQPQH
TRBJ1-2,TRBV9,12,ASSAPTGNYGYT
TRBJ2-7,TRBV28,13,ASSLFRDSSYEQY
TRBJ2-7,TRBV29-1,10,SVEYRESEQY
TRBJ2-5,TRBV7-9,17,ASSLEGTSGGEPEETQY
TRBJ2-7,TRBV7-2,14,ASSLGTGGSTYEQY
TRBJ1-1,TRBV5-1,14,ASSLGPQGASTEAF
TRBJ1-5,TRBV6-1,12,ASSPVTGGQPQH
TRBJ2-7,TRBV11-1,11,ASSPTGYYEQY
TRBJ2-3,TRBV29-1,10,SADRGPDTQY
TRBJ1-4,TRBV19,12,ASSTTRGNEKLF
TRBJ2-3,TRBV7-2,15,ASRPGLAVYSTDTQY
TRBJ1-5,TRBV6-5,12,ASSYVRGNQPQH
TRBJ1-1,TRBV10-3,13,AISERGGSNTEAF
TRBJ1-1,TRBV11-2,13,ASSLAGMRVAEAF
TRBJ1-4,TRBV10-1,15,ASSEGCWRTGREKLF
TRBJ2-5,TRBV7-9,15,ASSLEFSGLARETQY
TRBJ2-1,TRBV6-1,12,ASSETGFYNEQF
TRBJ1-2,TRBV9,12,ASSVGGGADGYT
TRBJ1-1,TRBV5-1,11,ASSRTGDTEAF
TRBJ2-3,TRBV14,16,ASSQDQGLANSTDTQY
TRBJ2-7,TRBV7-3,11,ASSSPPGYEQY
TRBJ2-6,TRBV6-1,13,ASSNRQSGANVLT
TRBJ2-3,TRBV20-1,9,SAPRGFTQY
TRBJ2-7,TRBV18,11,ASSPPGSYEQY
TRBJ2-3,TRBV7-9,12,ASSQNAGTDTQY
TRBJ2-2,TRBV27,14,ASSSTGPGGTGELF
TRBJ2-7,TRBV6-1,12,ASSGRDRVWEQY
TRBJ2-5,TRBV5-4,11,ASSLGGQETQY
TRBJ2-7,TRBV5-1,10,ASSPGGGEQY
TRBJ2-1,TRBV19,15,ASSIGGLAGRYNEQF
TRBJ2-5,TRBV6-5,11,ASTQRRRETQY
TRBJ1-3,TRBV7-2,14,ASSLRDTGSGNTIY
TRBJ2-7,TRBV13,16,ASSLGARGGGIAYEQY
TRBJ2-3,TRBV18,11,ASSPSGGDTQY
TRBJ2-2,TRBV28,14,ASSLVSGVRTGELF
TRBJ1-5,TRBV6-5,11,ASGQGRDQPQH
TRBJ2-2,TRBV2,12,ASSDWLSTGELF
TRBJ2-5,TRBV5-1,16,ASSSMSSGTGGQETQY
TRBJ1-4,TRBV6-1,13,ASSETGGAGGKLF
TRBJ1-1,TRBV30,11,AWETTGNTEAF
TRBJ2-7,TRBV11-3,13,ASSSTPDRDYEQY
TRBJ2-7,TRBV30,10,AWSGGSVEQY
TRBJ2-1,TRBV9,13,ASSGGQGAGNEQF
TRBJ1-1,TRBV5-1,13,ASSLDGWAGTEAF